Below, one T cell receptor (beta chain) is given with its context. The antigen is not known. This sample was taken from a study of T cells in Graves' hyperthyroidism and ophthalmopathy. Study background: Peripheral blood was obtained at initial diagnosis, preceding any treatment. Whole-study results and caveats: Among thyroid clonotypes expanded above 0.001, most also appeared in blood. Ophthalmopathy was distinguished from stable hyperthyroidism by 13 V-J signatures.

Amplification of TCR beta CDR3 regions was performed using RNA transcripts as template. First-round RT-PCR targeting the TCR CDR3 was performed with the HTBI primer set. Each CDR3 protein gets one entry after TCRdb re-called the multiplex PCR reads with MiXCR. The table has about 460,000 distinct CDR3 sequences, 22% seen once. Individuals with ophthalmopathy presented a Clinical Activity Score of at least 3, a NOSPECS grade of at least 4 and a duration under 3 months. The CDR3 contains 13 residues. Germline CDR1 is SGDLS and CDR2 is YYNGEE. V gave up 3 bases and J gave up 1 base, with 7 bases separating them.

The clonotype originates from a woman between 70 and 85 years old with Graves' ophthalmopathy. This chain links TRBV9 with TRBJ1-2; TRBD1 is a possible D gene (5 bases). The sample taken for sequencing was blood. The CDR3 reads CASSGGFNYGYTF. The CDR3 DNA is TGTGCCAGCAGCGGGGGGTTTAACTATGGCTACACCTTC.